A single sample is the source of the 18 T cell receptor beta chains below, sequenced in a study of shared clonotypes between healthy human individuals. The repertoire was sequenced with immunoSEQ multiplex PCR; TCRdb's copy has only in-frame clones and lacks some. The sample carries about 1.5 million clones, 98% recorded once. The sample comprised naive CD4+ T cells sorted from blood. The subset here: CD45RA+ positively selected. The origin of the receptors is a man younger than 40 in good health.

The chain employs TRBV6-5 and TRBJ2-7; D uncertain. With 0 bases removed from V and 6 bases from J, the gap between germline ends came to 9 bases. The CDR3 length is 13 residues. Germline loops: CDR1 MNHEY, CDR2 SVGAGI. The CDR3 loop reads CASSYSPVAEQYF. Written as DNA, the CDR3 is TGTGCCAGCAGTTACTCACCGGTAGCCGAGCAGTACTTC.

The V gene is TRBV6-5, the J gene TRBJ1-2; D perhaps matches TRBD1 (6 bases). Germline loops: CDR1 MNHEY, CDR2 SVGAGI. V was trimmed by 2 bases and J by 4 bases, leaving 14 bases between them. There are 15 residues in the CDR3. The chain's CDR3 is CASSYGPGASYGYTF. The CDR3 region has the DNA TGTGCCAGCAGTTACGGGCCGGGGGCGAGCTATGGCTACACCTTC.

The V call is TRBV28, the J call TRBJ2-1; 8 bases line up with TRBD1. Germline V lookup: CDR1 MDHEN, CDR2 SYDVKM. This CDR3 has 16 amino acids. V was pared by 5 bases and J by 7 bases, with 13 bases of the junction left unmatched. The CDR3 coding sequence is TGTGCCAGCAGTCCCCCAGGGGGCGCACTTGTGAATGAGCAGTTCTTC. This codes for CASSPPGGALVNEQFF. Looking up the rest from reference TRBV28 and TRBJ2-1 gives the full variable domain: DVKVTQSSRYLVKRTGEKVFLECVQDMDHENMFWYRQDPGLGLRLIYFSYDVKMKEKGDIPEGYSVSREKKERFSLILESASTNQTSMYLCASSPPGGALVNEQFFGPGTRLTVL.

Turning to this clone: Other DNA sequences within the sample encode an identical CDR3. J is TRBJ1-4 and V is TRBV5-1; the D is unclear. The length of the CDR3 is 14 residues. Germline CDR1 SGHRS, CDR2 YFSETQ. V was shortened by 2 bases and J by 5 bases, with 10 bases between the two germline ends. CDR3 sequence (DNA): TGCGCCAGCAGCTTTACCGGGCCGAATGAAAAACTGTTTTTT. Protein sequence: CASSFTGPNEKLFF.

The chain is built from TRBV28 and TRBJ2-7; D is perhaps TRBD1 (5 bases). Germline CDR1 is MDHEN and CDR2 is SYDVKM. The length of the CDR3 is 14 residues. V lost 7 bases and J 3 bases, leaving 16 bases between the germline ends. CDR3 sequence (DNA): TGTGCCAGCAAGATGCAGGGCCCATTCTACGAGCAGTACTTC. Translated: CASKMQGPFYEQYF.

This rearrangement joins TRBV5-6 to TRBJ2-3, with D possibly matching TRBD1 (6 bases). The germline V and J ends were trimmed by 0 bases and 1 base, with 6 bases remaining between them. Germline V CDR1 and CDR2: SGHDT, YYEEEE. The CDR3 has 14 amino acids. CDR3 nucleotides: TGTGCCAGCAGCTTGGCAGGGGGCACAGATACGCAGTATTTT. Translating it yields CASSLAGGTDTQYF.

The chain employs TRBV6-1 and TRBJ2-2; TRBD1 aligns across 9 bases. Unmatched junction bases numbered 2, after V lost 9 bases and J lost 3 bases. The CDR3 covers 13 residues. Germline CDR1 reads MNHNS; CDR2 reads SASEGT. In DNA, the CDR3 is TGTGCCAGGGGACAGGGTTACACCGGGGAGCTGTTTTTT. Its translation is CARGQGYTGELFF.

The rearrangement joins TRBV6-5 to TRBJ1-1; D is uncertain. With 7 bases removed from V and 1 base from J, the gap between germline ends came to 7 bases. The CDR3 covers 12 residues. In germline, CDR1 is MNHEY, CDR2 SVGAGI. The CDR3 DNA reads as TGTGCCAGCAAGGACCCGAACACTGAAGCTTTCTTT. Translation: CASKDPNTEAFF.

Turning to this clone: This sample also contains other DNA sequences that code for the same CDR3. V is TRBV14 and J is TRBJ1-1; D unresolved. V was cut by 1 base and J by 4 bases, with 4 bases left in between. The CDR3 consists of 12 residues. CDR1 is SGHDN and CDR2 is FVKESK in the germline V gene. The CDR3 DNA sequence: TGTGCCAGCAGCCAAGTTAGCACTGAAGCTTTCTTT. This gives the protein CASSQVSTEAFF.

The V and J genes are TRBV28 and TRBJ1-2; 7 bases match TRBD1. The CDR3 consists of 13 residues. The V segment lost 6 bases and the J segment 8 bases; nucleotides outside the gene matches: 9. Germline assignment: CDR1 MDHEN and CDR2 SYDVKM. In nucleotides, the CDR3 is TGTGCCAGCAGAGTAAGGGGGCCATGGGGCTACACCTTC. It is translated as CASRVRGPWGYTF.

The chain combines TRBV7-2 with TRBJ2-7, with 7 bases identical to TRBD1. The CDR3 spans 15 residues. V gave up 6 bases and J gave up 3 bases; unmatched junction bases: 11. The germline gives CDR1 SGHTA, CDR2 FQGNSA. The CDR3 sequence is CASRFKWDSHYEQYF. Written as DNA, the CDR3 is TGTGCCAGCAGGTTTAAATGGGACAGCCACTACGAGCAGTACTTC.

This chain joins TRBV5-5 and TRBJ2-7; perhaps TRBD1 as D (6 bases). Trimming left V 5 bases short and J 0 bases short, with 15 bases between. There are 15 residues in the CDR3. Germline CDR1 and CDR2: SGHKS and YYEKEE (reference sequence). CDR3 in amino acids: CASSPTGSPSYEQYF. For the CDR3, the DNA is TGTGCCAGCAGTCCGACAGGCTCACCCTCCTACGAGCAGTACTTC.

This clone came up once. The V and J genes are TRBV29-1 and TRBJ1-2; D possibly corresponds to TRBD1 (5 bases). Per the germline V gene, CDR1 is SQVTM and CDR2 is ANQGSEA. CDR3 length equals 13 residues. Trimming pared 5 bases from V and 6 bases from J, leaving 16 bases between. The CDR3 DNA is TGCAGCGTTAGGTCAGGGTTTGGGCATGGCTACACCTTC. Translating it yields CSVRSGFGHGYTF.

In nucleotides, the CDR3 is TGTGCCAGCAGTCAGGACGGATACGAGCAGTACTTC. It translates to CASSQDGYEQYF. V gene TRBV2 combines with J gene TRBJ2-7, with no clear D. The V and J ends lost 5 bases and 4 bases respectively, with 9 bases between them. From germline, CDR1 is SNHLY and CDR2 FYNNEI. The CDR3 extends over 12 amino acids.

This rearrangement joins TRBV29-1 to TRBJ1-4; no clear D. This CDR3 contains 12 residues. CDR1 is SQVTM and CDR2 is ANQGSEA in the germline V gene. V lost 6 bases, J lost 8 bases, and 13 bases lay in between. CDR3 in amino acids: CSVNGLGEKLFF. The CDR3 nucleotides are TGCAGCGTAAATGGACTGGGCGAAAAACTGTTTTTT.

The chain uses TRBV5-1 and TRBJ1-4; D is uncertain. V was shortened by 0 bases and J by 8 bases, with 8 bases between the two germline ends. CDR1 is SGHRS and CDR2 is YFSETQ in the germline V gene. There are 13 residues in the CDR3. CDR3 region: CASSLDPPEKLFF. The CDR3 DNA follows: TGCGCCAGCAGCTTGGATCCGCCCGAAAAACTGTTTTTT.

The V and J genes are TRBV11-2 and TRBJ1-4; no clear D gene. The CDR3 spans 13 residues. The germline V and J ends were trimmed by 5 bases and 4 bases, with 8 bases remaining between them. Germline V gene data show CDR1 as SGHAT and CDR2 as FQNNGV. The CDR3 spells CASSRNINEKLFF. CDR3 in DNA: TGTGCCAGCAGCCGGAACATTAATGAAAAACTGTTTTTT.

The chain has TRBV19 and TRBJ1-5; possible D gene TRBD1, 5 bases. Germline CDR1 and CDR2: LNHDA and SQIVND (reference sequence). V gave up 3 bases and J gave up 4 bases, with 13 bases separating them. The CDR3 is 15 amino acids. CDR3 region: CASSIRGGWNQPQHF. CDR3 DNA: TGTGCCAGTAGTATCCGGGGGGGTTGGAATCAGCCCCAGCATTTT.